One sample yielded the 27 T cell receptor beta chains listed below, sequenced in a study of T-cell reconstitution after alpha-beta-depleted transplantation in children. The authors prepared the TCRbeta library with unique molecular identifiers. MiXCR, run by TCRdb on the PCR reads, gives a single entry per CDR3 protein. The sample yields some 220,000 distinct CDR3 sequences, about a tenth seen once. The sequenced sample was PBMCs from the stem cell graft donor, obtained from the stem cell graft. These receptors came from a human donor who donated a stem cell graft to a child with acute lymphoblastic leukemia.

This chain links TRBV20-1 with TRBJ2-1; 8 bases fit TRBD2. Trimming took 5 bases from V and 7 from J; bases not matched to a gene: 10. There are 14 residues in the CDR3. The germline CDR1 and CDR2 sequences are DFQATT and SNEGSKA (reference sequence). The CDR3 coding sequence is TGCAGTGCTGAGAGAGCGGGGGCTATTAATGAGCAGTTCTTC. This sequence encodes CSAERAGAINEQFF.

The J gene is TRBJ2-1, the V gene TRBV20-1, with 13 bases matching TRBD2. The ends lost 6 bases at V and 9 bases at J; junction bases unmatched: 8. From germline, CDR1 is DFQATT and CDR2 SNEGSKA (reference sequence). The CDR3 totals 14 residues. This CDR3 reads CSAKTSGGSVEQFF. CDR3 in DNA: TGCAGTGCCAAGACTAGCGGGGGGTCCGTTGAGCAGTTCTTC.

This clonotype was recorded at least ten times. This chain uses TRBV20-1 with TRBJ2-7; 7 positions match TRBD1. From germline, CDR1 is DFQATT and CDR2 SNEGSKA (reference sequence). CDR3 length: 14 residues. With 3 bases clipped from V and 2 bases from J, the junction kept 7 bases outside the gene matches. The CDR3 nucleotides read TGCAGTGCTAGTAACAGGGGCTGGACCTACGAGCAGTACTTC. It yields the protein CSASNRGWTYEQYF.

This clonotype was seen many times. The J gene is TRBJ2-3, the V gene TRBV5-1; D might be TRBD2 (6 bases). Deletions cut 7 bases from V and 3 bases from J, with 12 bases between. The CDR3 loop spans 13 amino acids. Per the germline V gene, CDR1 is SGHRS and CDR2 is YFSETQ. The CDR3 loop reads CASRRGETDTQYF. DNA for the CDR3: TGCGCCAGCCGTCGCGGGGAAACAGATACGCAGTATTTT.

This clonotype qualifies as medium-sized. The rearrangement links TRBV7-2 to TRBJ2-7, with D unclear. Germline V gene sequence: CDR1 SGHTA, CDR2 FQGNSA. The CDR3 consists of 13 residues. V lost 2 bases and J 2 bases, leaving 7 bases between the germline ends. The chain's CDR3 is CASSLNGPYEQYF. The CDR3 DNA sequence: TGTGCCAGCAGCTTAAACGGCCCCTACGAGCAGTACTTC.

The CDR3 here is CASSSLQQATNEKLFF. CDR3 bases: TGTGCCAGCAGTAGTTTACAACAGGCAACTAATGAAAAACTGTTTTTT. The chain uses TRBV6-2 or TRBV6-3 and TRBJ1-4; D may be TRBD1 (5 bases). V shed 5 bases and J shed 0 bases, with 13 bases lying between them. The CDR3 spans 16 residues. CDR1 is MNHEY and CDR2 is SVGEGT in the germline V gene.

This clonotype was seen only a few times. This sequence joins TRBV6-1 and TRBJ2-3, with 13 bases matching TRBD2. CDR1 is MNHNS and CDR2 is SASEGT in the germline V gene. CDR3 length equals 15 residues. V lost 6 bases to trimming and J lost 6 bases; unmatched junction nucleotides: 6. This chain's CDR3 is CASSPLAGGRDTQYF. CDR3 sequence (DNA): TGTGCCAGCAGCCCACTAGCGGGGGGGCGCGATACGCAGTATTTT.

This clonotype was seen only a few times. The chain recombines TRBV12-3 or TRBV12-4 with TRBJ1-1, with D unresolved. CDR3 length: 12 amino acids. Trimming left V 4 bases short and J 4 bases short, with 7 bases between. This CDR3 is CASSSVRTEAFF. The CDR3 nucleotides are TGTGCCAGCAGTTCTGTCCGCACTGAAGCTTTCTTT.

This clonotype showed up many times. V is TRBV5-1 and J is TRBJ2-1, with D hard to call. CDR3 length: 14 residues. Germline V CDR1 and CDR2: SGHRS, YFSETQ. V gave up 4 bases and J gave up 2 bases, with 10 bases separating them. The CDR3, as DNA: TGCGCCAGCAGCCCTAGAGACGCCTACAATGAGCAGTTCTTC. Residues: CASSPRDAYNEQFF.

This clonotype came up many times. The V gene is TRBV12-3 or TRBV12-4, the J gene TRBJ1-1; D perhaps matches TRBD1 (6 bases). The CDR3 contains 14 residues. With 2 bases removed from V and 5 bases from J, the gap between germline ends came to 12 bases. The CDR3 sequence: CASSLRGAQTEAFF. For the CDR3, the DNA is TGTGCCAGCAGTTTACGGGGGGCGCAGACTGAAGCTTTCTTT.

The chain carries TRBV3-1 and TRBJ1-3; no definite D call. V was clipped by 0 bases and J by 2 bases, with 14 bases between them. The CDR3 consists of 17 residues. CDR1 LGHDT and CDR2 YNNKEL come from the germline V gene (reference sequence). CDR3 bases: TGTGCCAGCAGCCAAGATAGGGCGTGGGCTGCTGGAAACACCATATATTTT. This codes for CASSQDRAWAAGNTIYF.

This clonotype was found many times. The chain joins TRBV5-1 to TRBJ1-2, with D unclear. Trimming pared 3 bases from V and 5 bases from J, leaving 14 bases between. Germline assignment: CDR1 SGHRS and CDR2 YFSETQ. The CDR3 covers 14 residues. CDR3 nucleotides: TGCGCCAGCAGCTCGGGCTCCCAAACTTATGGCTACACCTTC. Residues: CASSSGSQTYGYTF.

J is TRBJ2-7 and V is TRBV6-5, with 7 bases that match TRBD1. Trimming at V came to 4 bases and at J to 6 bases, leaving 6 bases not matched to a gene. CDR1 is MNHEY, CDR2 SVGAGI, per germline. The CDR3 has 13 residues. The CDR3 DNA reads as TGTGCCAGCAGTTCGACAAGGACAGGCGAGCAGTACTTC. Its protein product is CASSSTRTGEQYF.

This clonotype came up a few times. The junction does not match germline at one end; this may be a read error. The V call is TRBV6-5, the J call TRBJ1-3, with 8 bases matching TRBD1. In germline, CDR1 is MNHEY, CDR2 SVGAGI. The CDR3 is 11 residues long. The CDR3 DNA reads as TGTGCCAGCAGTCCTGACAGGGGTGTAGATTTT. This translates into CASSPDRGVDF.

As concerns this clonotype: This could be a read error, since a much larger clone is one nucleotide away. The chain has TRBV12-3 or TRBV12-4 and TRBJ1-1, with D tentatively TRBD1 (5 bases). The CDR3 is made up of 17 amino acids. The CDR3 DNA reads as TGTGGCAGCAGTTTGTTTGGGACGGACACTAGGAACACTGAAGCTTTCTTT. This codes for CGSSLFGTDTRNTEAFF.

J is TRBJ2-3 and V is TRBV5-1; a weak D match, TRBD2 (5 bases). Trimming pared 4 bases from V and 1 base from J, leaving 13 bases between. The CDR3 contains 15 residues. Germline CDR1 SGHRS, CDR2 YFSETQ. CDR3 amino acids: CASSPELVRTDTQYF. DNA of the CDR3: TGCGCCAGCAGCCCTGAACTAGTCCGCACAGATACGCAGTATTTT.

The chain couples TRBV11-2 to TRBJ2-3; 7 nucleotides line up with TRBD1. The CDR3 extends over 15 amino acids. With 5 bases clipped from V and 7 bases from J, the junction kept 12 bases outside the gene matches. The germline V gene encodes CDR1 SGHAT and CDR2 FQNNGV. The CDR3 sequence: CASSGPGQTANTQYF. CDR3 in DNA: TGTGCCAGCAGCGGACCGGGACAGACTGCAAATACGCAGTATTTT.

This clonotype appeared many times. CDR3 bases: TGCAGTGCTAGAGAATCTGGGGGGGAACATCAGCCCCAGCATTTT. As protein: CSARESGGEHQPQHF. This rearrangement joins TRBV20-1 to TRBJ1-5; D may be TRBD1 (5 bases). Trimming shortened V by 0 bases and J by 5 bases, and 14 bases separated the two germline ends. CDR3 length: 15 residues. CDR1 and CDR2 from the germline V gene are DFQATT and SNEGSKA (reference sequence).

This clonotype was detected only a few times. The V and J genes are TRBV5-6 and TRBJ1-6; possible D gene TRBD1, 6 bases. The germline gives CDR1 SGHDT, CDR2 YYEEEE. The CDR3 covers 14 residues. V shed 4 bases and J shed 6 bases, with 11 bases lying between them. In DNA, the CDR3 is TGTGCCAGCAGCCTAGGGGGGACTAATTCACCCCTCCACTTT. It is translated as CASSLGGTNSPLHF. The entire variable domain, with the rest obtained from reference TRBV5-6 and TRBJ1-6, is as follows: DAGVTQSPTHLIKTRGQQVTLRCSPKSGHDTVSWYQQALGQGPQFIFQYYEEEERQRGNFPDRFSGHQFPNYSSELNVNALLLGDSALYLCASSLGGTNSPLHFGNGTRLTVT.

The V call is TRBV20-1, the J call TRBJ2-5; D may match TRBD1 or TRBD2 (5 bases each). V was trimmed by 0 bases and J by 8 bases, leaving 10 bases between them. The germline V gene has CDR1 DFQATT and CDR2 SNEGSKA (reference sequence). The CDR3 length is 12 residues. The CDR3 region is CSAREGPLTQYF. CDR3 DNA: TGCAGTGCTAGAGAGGGACCGCTCACCCAGTACTTC.

This clonotype has just a few counts. This chain links TRBV5-4 with TRBJ1-1, with a possible D match to TRBD1 (5 bases). The ends were cut back, 9 bases at V and 9 bases at J, with 18 bases in the middle. In germline, CDR1 is SGHNT, CDR2 YYREEE (reference sequence). The CDR3 sequence is 12 residues long. The CDR3 spells CAIAGTEGKAFF. The CDR3 region has the DNA TGTGCCATCGCGGGGACGGAAGGTAAAGCTTTCTTT.

The rearrangement uses TRBV5-8 and TRBJ2-7; the D gene could be TRBD1 or TRBD2 (5 bases each). Germline assignment: CDR1 SGHTS and CDR2 YDEGEE. Trimming removed 1 base from V and 5 bases from J, with 22 bases in between. The CDR3 spans 17 residues. Written as DNA, the CDR3 is TGTGCCAGCAGCTTGCCTCGCCTTCTCGGGACGGTGGACGAGCAGTACTTC. Amino acid sequence: CASSLPRLLGTVDEQYF.

This clonotype was counted only a few times. CDR3 DNA sequence: TGTGCCAGCAGTCCCCCCTTCGGCGGGGTCACCGGGGAGCTGTTTTTT. This sequence encodes CASSPPFGGVTGELFF. V is TRBV27 and J is TRBJ2-2, with D perhaps matching TRBD2 (6 bases). This CDR3 is 16 amino acids long. CDR1 and CDR2 from the germline V gene are MNHEY and SMNVEV (reference sequence). V dropped 5 bases and J dropped 4 bases, with 17 bases sitting between them.

This clonotype was seen a few times. This sequence joins TRBV3-1 and TRBJ2-1; 13 positions match TRBD2. After removal of 0 bases from V and 5 bases from J, the junction contained 4 bases not matched to a gene. CDR3 length: 17 residues. CDR1 LGHDT and CDR2 YNNKEL come from the germline V gene (reference sequence). CDR3 region: CASSQERLAGGNNEQFF. The CDR3 DNA follows: TGTGCCAGCAGCCAAGAGAGACTAGCGGGGGGCAACAATGAGCAGTTCTTC.

The chain links TRBV5-1 to TRBJ2-5, with 14 positions matching TRBD2. CDR1 is SGHRS and CDR2 is YFSETQ in the germline V gene. The CDR3 runs to 16 residues. V dropped 4 bases and J dropped 1; count of bases not matched to a gene: 3. CDR3 sequence reads: CASSPGLAGVQETQYF. The CDR3 DNA follows: TGCGCCAGCAGCCCGGGACTAGCGGGGGTCCAAGAGACCCAGTACTTC.

V is TRBV7-2 and J is TRBJ2-3; a weak D match, TRBD2 (6 bases). The CDR3 covers 15 residues. Germline V gives CDR1 SGHTA, CDR2 FQGNSA. V lost 5 bases, J lost 4 bases, and 16 bases lay in between. For the CDR3, the DNA is TGTGCCAGCAGCAGGGACTTAGTTGTGGCAGATACGCAGTATTTT. Protein product: CASSRDLVVADTQYF.

The chain recombines TRBV5-5 with TRBJ1-1, with D maybe TRBD1 (5 bases). CDR3 length: 14 amino acids. Germline CDR1 is SGHKS and CDR2 is YYEKEE (reference sequence). V dropped 0 bases and J dropped 4 bases, with 10 bases sitting between them. The DNA for the CDR3 is TGTGCCAGCAGCTTGGTTCGGGGGATCACTGAAGCTTTCTTT. Protein: CASSLVRGITEAFF.